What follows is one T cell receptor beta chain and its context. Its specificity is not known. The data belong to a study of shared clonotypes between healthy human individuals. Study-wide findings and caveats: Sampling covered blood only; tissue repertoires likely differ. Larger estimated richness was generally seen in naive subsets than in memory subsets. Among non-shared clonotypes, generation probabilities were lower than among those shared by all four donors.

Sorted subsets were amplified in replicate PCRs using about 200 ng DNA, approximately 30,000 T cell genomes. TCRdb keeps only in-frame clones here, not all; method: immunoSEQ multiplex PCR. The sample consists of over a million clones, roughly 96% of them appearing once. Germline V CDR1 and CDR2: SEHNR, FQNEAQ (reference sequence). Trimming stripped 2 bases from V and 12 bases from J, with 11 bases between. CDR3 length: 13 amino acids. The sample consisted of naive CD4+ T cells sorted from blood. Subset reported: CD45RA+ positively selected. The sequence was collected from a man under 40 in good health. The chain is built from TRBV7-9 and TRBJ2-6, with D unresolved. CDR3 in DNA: TGTGCCAGCAGCTTACCCCGATTACCCGTCCTGACTTTC. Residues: CASSLPRLPVLTF.